This is a list of T cell receptor beta chains from one sample in a study of T cells in Graves' hyperthyroidism and ophthalmopathy. TCRdb processed the multiplex PCR reads anew with MiXCR; each CDR3 protein has one entry. In the table there are approximately 560,000 distinct CDR3 sequences, about 45% of which are singletons. Material: peripheral blood or thyroid tissue (not recorded which). The receptor set was obtained from a woman aged 18-35 years with Graves' hyperthyroidism. The CDR3 runs from the conserved cysteine through the conserved F or W. D genes are given only for firm matches. Where a row states a size, it is once, few, many or the class of an expanded clone; other rows omit it.

NA	15	TRBJ1-5	many	TRBV2	TGTGCCAGCAGTGGCCGAGGGAACGGCAATCAGCCCCAGCATTTT	CASSGRGNGNQPQHF
NA	15	TRBJ1-1	few	TRBV7-9	TGTGCCAGCAGTGCCGCCCGGGAGGCGAACACTGAAGCTTTCTTT	CASSAAREANTEAFF
NA	13	TRBJ1-5	few	TRBV6-2/TRBV6-3	TGTGCCAGCAGTTACATACACTCCTCAACCCAGCATTTT	CASSYIHSSTQHF
NA	11	TRBJ2-7	NA	TRBV29-1	TGCAGCTACCAGGGGTGGTACGAGCAGTACTTC	CSYQGWYEQYF
NA	15	TRBJ1-6	many	TRBV10-3	TGTGCCATCAGCGCTCGTGGAGGGATTAATTCACCCCTCCACTTT	CAISARGGINSPLHF
TRBD1	14	TRBJ1-2	NA	TRBV29-1	TGCAGCGTTGATCGCGCAGGGGGGGGAGGAAGCTACACCTTC	CSVDRAGGGGSYTF
TRBD1	14	TRBJ1-4	many	TRBV29-1	TGCAGCGTCGCTAGGGACAGGGGGAATGAAAAACTGTTTTTT	CSVARDRGNEKLFF
TRBD1	14	TRBJ1-5	NA	TRBV20-1	TGCAGTGCTCGGACAGGACTAAGCAATCAGCCCCAGCATTTT	CSARTGLSNQPQHF
TRBD2	15	TRBJ2-5	few	TRBV7-9	TGTGCCAGCAGCTTACTAGCGGGAGGGCCAGAGACCCAGTACTTC	CASSLLAGGPETQYF
TRBD1	14	TRBJ2-7	NA	TRBV10-3	TGTGCCATCAAGAGGACAGGTTCCACCTACGAGCAGTACTTC	CAIKRTGSTYEQYF
TRBD1	15	TRBJ1-1	NA	TRBV19	TGTGCCAGTAGTCCCGCCAGGGGGCGCGGCACTGAAGCTTTCTTT	CASSPARGRGTEAFF
NA	15	TRBJ2-6	many	TRBV29-1	TGCAGCGTTGTGGGTGGCATCTCTGGGGCCAACGTCCTGACTTTC	CSVVGGISGANVLTF
NA	15	TRBJ1-5	many	TRBV5-1	TGTGCCAGCAGCTTAGACCCGTATAGCAATCAGCCCCAGCATTTT	CASSLDPYSNQPQHF
NA	14	TRBJ1-5	NA	TRBV5-1	TGCGCCAGCAGCTCCGGACGGGAGGGCGAGCCCCAGCATTTT	CASSSGREGEPQHF
TRBD2	16	TRBJ2-2	NA	TRBV9	TGTGCCAGCAGCCAAAGGGGAGGCGGGAGCGGCGGGGAGCTGTTTTTT	CASSQRGGGSGGELFF
TRBD1	16	TRBJ1-5	few	TRBV7-8	TGTGCCAGCAGTTACAGGGGGATTTACTTCAATCAGCCCCAGCATTTT	CASSYRGIYFNQPQHF
NA	13	TRBJ2-5	NA	TRBV7-2	TGTGCCAGCAATCAAAACAGGGAAGAGACCCAGTACTTC	CASNQNREETQYF
NA	19	TRBJ2-6	NA	TRBV9	TGTGCCAGCAGTTACTCGATGGTAGGGCAGCCCTCTGGGGCCAACGTCCTGACTTTC	CASSYSMVGQPSGANVLTF
NA	15	TRBJ1-5	NA	TRBV6-5	TGTGCCAGCAGTCCGAGGGGGAACCTCAATCAGCCCCAGCATTTT	CASSPRGNLNQPQHF
NA	13	TRBJ2-7	NA	TRBV25-1	TGTGCCAGCAGGGGCCTGAACTCCTACGAGCAGTACTTC	CASRGLNSYEQYF
TRBD2	17	TRBJ2-7	few	TRBV2	TGTGCCAGCAGTACCGGGACTAGCGGGAATGCCTGGTACGAGCAGTACTTC	CASSTGTSGNAWYEQYF
NA	12	TRBJ2-5	many	TRBV29-1	TGCAGCGTTGTTGGGGTAGGGGAGACCCAGTACTTC	CSVVGVGETQYF
NA	13	TRBJ1-2	NA	TRBV19	TGTGCCAGTAGTATAGATTTATCTTTGGGCCACACCTTC	CASSIDLSLGHTF
NA	13	TRBJ1-5	NA	TRBV29-1	TGCAGCGTTGAGAAGGGCAACAATCAGCCCCAGCATTTT	CSVEKGNNQPQHF
NA	17	TRBJ2-5	NA	TRBV2	TGTGCCAGCAGTTACTCGACGCGAGTACAACAGCAAGAGACCCAGTACTTC	CASSYSTRVQQQETQYF
NA	14	TRBJ1-4	NA	TRBV25-1	TGTGCCAGCAGTTTCCTACATACTAATGAAAAACTGTTTTTT	CASSFLHTNEKLFF
TRBD1	13	TRBJ1-2	NA	TRBV7-3	TGTGCCAGCAGCGTATCAGGGGGCGATGGCTACACCTTC	CASSVSGGDGYTF
NA	14	TRBJ1-5	many	TRBV5-1	TGCGCCAGCAGCTTGTCGGCAGGGAATCAGCCCCAGCATTTT	CASSLSAGNQPQHF
NA	13	TRBJ2-7	many	TRBV12-3/TRBV12-4	TGTGCCAGCAGTCCTCAGGGGTTCGACGAGCAGTACTTC	CASSPQGFDEQYF
TRBD1	13	TRBJ1-4	NA	TRBV7-8	TGTGCCAGCAGCCGACAGGGAAGGGAAAAACTGTTTTTT	CASSRQGREKLFF
TRBD2	13	TRBJ2-7	few	TRBV12-3/TRBV12-4	TGTGCCAGCAGCAGAGGGAGGGAATACGAGCAGTACTTC	CASSRGREYEQYF
NA	18	TRBJ1-3	few	TRBV10-3	TGTGCCATCGGAGTGCCGGACAGAGTATACAACTCTGGAAACACCATATATTTT	CAIGVPDRVYNSGNTIYF
NA	13	TRBJ1-2	NA	TRBV9	TGTGCCAGCAGCCACGGGACTTACTATGGCTACACCTTC	CASSHGTYYGYTF
NA	15	TRBJ2-7	NA	TRBV2	TGTGCCAGCATAAGCCCGGGCGACAACCCGTACGAGCAGTACTTC	CASISPGDNPYEQYF
NA	14	TRBJ2-2	NA	TRBV20-1	TGCAGTGCTAGAGAGGACAGAGGAACCGGGGAGCTGTTTTTT	CSAREDRGTGELFF
NA	11	TRBJ2-7	NA	TRBV29-1	TGCAGCGTGACCGACGCCTACGAGCAGTACTTC	CSVTDAYEQYF
TRBD2	13	TRBJ2-1	NA	TRBV19	TGTGCCAGTAGAACACTAGCGAGGAATGAGCAGTTCTTC	CASRTLARNEQFF
TRBD1	15	TRBJ2-7	NA	TRBV29-1	TGCAGCGTTGACCCACAGGGGGCGGGCTCCTACGAGCAGTACTTC	CSVDPQGAGSYEQYF
NA	15	TRBJ1-1	NA	TRBV2	TGTGCCAGCAGTGCGGAACTGGTCGGGAACACTGAAGCTTTCTTT	CASSAELVGNTEAFF
NA	13	TRBJ2-5	NA	TRBV20-1	TGCAGTGCTAGAAAACCCCGCTACGAGACCCAGTACTTC	CSARKPRYETQYF
NA	17	TRBJ2-6	NA	TRBV19	TGTGCCAGTAGTGAAGCTTTGGGGCTTCGTGGGGCCAACGTCCTGACTTTC	CASSEALGLRGANVLTF
TRBD2	13	TRBJ2-7	few	TRBV5-1	TGCGCCAGCAGCTTTACCACTAGCGACGAGCAGTACTTC	CASSFTTSDEQYF
NA	11	TRBJ1-1	few	TRBV12-3/TRBV12-4	TGTGCCAGCAGTTTAAACGTCAAAGCTTTCTTT	CASSLNVKAFF
NA	13	TRBJ2-3	few	TRBV7-3	TGTGCCAGCAGCCTGGACCCGCAGGATACGCAGTATTTT	CASSLDPQDTQYF